The 32 T cell receptor beta chains below were found in one sample sequenced in a study of blood T cell repertoires in COVID-19. Data came from immunoSEQ multiplex PCR; TCRdb stores just in-frame clones and leaves some out. There are around 180,000 clones in the sample; 70% to 90% occur only once, and around 4.8% lies in the top ten. Sample: peripheral blood. Receptors originate from a human donor in a cohort sampled during active COVID-19.

This clone was counted a single time. V is TRBV27 and J is TRBJ1-1; 8 bases map to TRBD1. V was clipped by 3 bases and J by 10 bases; unmatched bases: 7. Germline V lookup: CDR1 MNHEY, CDR2 SMNVEV (reference sequence). The CDR3 is 13 residues long. The CDR3 sequence: CASSFGRGRSAFF. CDR3 DNA sequence: TGTGCCAGCAGTTTTGGCAGGGGGCGATCAGCTTTCTTT.

The V and J genes are TRBV6-2 or TRBV6-3 and TRBJ1-5; 8 positions match TRBD1. Germline CDR1 is MNHEY and CDR2 is SVGEGT. The V gene end was trimmed by 4 bases and the J gene end by 4 bases; junction bases not matched to a gene: 12. The CDR3 runs 17 residues. The CDR3 bases are TGTGCCAGCAGTTTCTTCTATGGGACAGGCAAAAATCAGCCCCAGCATTTT. Translating it yields CASSFFYGTGKNQPQHF.

The DNA of the CDR3 is TGTGCCAGCAGCTTGGAAGGGACAGGGTTCACTGAAGCTTTCTTT. This encodes CASSLEGTGFTEAFF. The rearrangement links TRBV5-4 to TRBJ1-1; 9 bases are a match to TRBD1. Per the germline V gene, CDR1 is SGHNT and CDR2 is YYREEE (reference sequence). V was clipped by 0 bases and J by 4 bases; unmatched bases: 4. The CDR3 spans 15 residues. The full variable domain, in which reference TRBV5-4 and TRBJ1-1 provide the parts outside the CDR3, is ETGVTQSPTHLIKTRGQQVTLRCSSQSGHNTVSWYQQALGQGPQFIFQYYREEENGRGNFPPRFSGLQFPNYSSELNVNALELDDSALYLCASSLEGTGFTEAFFGQGTRLTVV.

The chain combines TRBV2 with TRBJ2-5; 7 nucleotides match TRBD1. Germline CDR1 reads SNHLY; CDR2 reads FYNNEI. There are 15 residues in the CDR3. V trimming: 9 bases; J trimming: 1 base; junction bases outside the gene matches: 11. CDR3 sequence (DNA): TGTGCCAGTCAGGGGGTAGGGTCCCCCCAAGAGACCCAGTACTTC. Translation gives CASQGVGSPQETQYF.

The chain recombines TRBV4-2 with TRBJ2-7, with TRBD2 identical over 14 bases. The germline gives CDR1 LGHNA, CDR2 YNFKEQ. There are 18 residues in the CDR3. V lost 5 bases, J lost 4 bases, and 13 bases stayed unmatched. CDR3 coding DNA: TGTGCCAGCAGCTATCTTACCGGGACTAGCGGGAGAAATTACGAGCAGTACTTC. Translation gives CASSYLTGTSGRNYEQYF.

Notes on this clone: Within the sample, other DNA sequences also encode this same CDR3. The chain combines TRBV7-9 with TRBJ1-3; TRBD1 is a possible D gene (6 bases). The CDR3 spans 15 residues. With 4 bases removed from V and 0 bases from J, the gap between germline ends came to 10 bases. In germline, CDR1 is SEHNR, CDR2 FQNEAQ (reference sequence). The CDR3 loop reads CASSSTGISGNTIYF. The CDR3 DNA reads TGTGCCAGCAGCTCCACAGGGATCTCTGGAAACACCATATATTTT.

The chain recombines TRBV12-5 with TRBJ2-3, with 8 bases lining up with TRBD2. The CDR3 extends over 16 amino acids. The germline V gene has CDR1 LGHNT and CDR2 FRNRAP. Trimming cost V 7 bases and J 4 bases; bases outside gene matches: 13. CDR3 amino acids: CASAPPRAGVADTQYF. Here the CDR3 DNA reads TGTGCTAGTGCCCCCCCTCGAGCGGGGGTCGCAGATACGCAGTATTTT.

The chain uses TRBV18 and TRBJ2-1; no firm D call. The V gene lost 2 bases and the J gene lost 10 bases, with 6 bases spanning the gap. The length of the CDR3 is 11 residues. From germline, CDR1 is KGHSH and CDR2 LQKENI. CDR3 DNA sequence: TGTGCCAGCTCACCAAAGACAGAGCAGTTCTTC. Protein sequence: CASSPKTEQFF.

This chain joins TRBV12-5 and TRBJ2-6, with 7 positions matching TRBD1. The germline CDR1 and CDR2 sequences are LGHNT and FRNRAP. Trimming cost V 4 bases and J 0 bases; bases outside gene matches: 12. This CDR3 has 19 residues. The CDR3 spells CASGSPTGTVSSGANVLTF. The CDR3 nucleotides are TGTGCTAGTGGTTCGCCGACAGGGACAGTTAGCTCTGGGGCCAACGTCCTGACTTTC.

This rearrangement joins TRBV5-1 to TRBJ2-3; TRBD2 aligns across 9 bases. This CDR3 spans 16 amino acids. Germline V gene data show CDR1 as SGHRS and CDR2 as YFSETQ. The junction had 11 bases not matched to a gene; V was cut back by 4 bases and J by 5 bases. CDR3 nucleotides: TGCGCCAGCAGCCCTAAGCTAGCGGGGAACAAAGATACGCAGTATTTT. Encoded protein: CASSPKLAGNKDTQYF. Complete variable domain (other parts from reference TRBV5-1 and TRBJ2-3): KAGVTQTPRYLIKTRGQQVTLSCSPISGHRSVSWYQQTPGQGLQFLFEYFSETQRNKGNFPGRFSGRQFSNSRSEMNVSTLELGDSALYLCASSPKLAGNKDTQYFGPGTRLTVL.

The rearrangement links TRBV9 to TRBJ1-4, with unresolved D. CDR3 length: 14 residues. The germline V gene has CDR1 SGDLS and CDR2 YYNGEE. Trimming pared 0 bases from V and 4 bases from J, leaving 7 bases between. The CDR3 reads CASSVGQINEKLFF. The CDR3 nucleotides read TGTGCCAGCAGCGTAGGGCAGATTAATGAAAAACTGTTTTTT.

This clone was found a few times. CDR3 amino acids: CASEDRGPNYGYTF. Written as DNA, the CDR3 is TGTGCCAGTGAGGACAGGGGGCCTAACTATGGCTACACCTTC. The V and J genes are TRBV28 and TRBJ1-2, with 11 bases matching TRBD1. V shed 9 bases and J 0 bases; nucleotides not matched to a gene: 3. The CDR3 has 14 residues. CDR1 and CDR2 (germline): MDHEN, SYDVKM.

The chain uses TRBV20-1 and TRBJ1-4; 10 nucleotides line up with TRBD1. After removal of 3 bases from V and 8 bases from J, the junction contained 9 bases not matched to a gene. Germline V gene sequence: CDR1 DFQATT, CDR2 SNEGSKA (reference sequence). This CDR3 spans 15 amino acids. The CDR3: CSASPTGGAREKLFF. The CDR3 region has the DNA TGCAGTGCTAGTCCGACAGGGGGCGCAAGGGAAAAACTGTTTTTT.

The rearrangement uses TRBV19 and TRBJ2-3, with 7 bases fitting TRBD2. Germline V lookup: CDR1 LNHDA, CDR2 SQIVND (reference sequence). Trimming removed 3 bases from V and 4 bases from J; junction bases left unmatched: 7. The CDR3 has 15 amino acids. This CDR3 reads CASSIWGGVADTQYF. The CDR3, as DNA: TGTGCCAGTAGTATTTGGGGGGGAGTCGCAGATACGCAGTATTTT.

The CDR3 DNA reads TGCGCCAGCAGCTTGGCGACTAGCGGGAGGTCGGCCGGGGAGCTGTTTTTT. This gives the protein CASSLATSGRSAGELFF. The chain combines TRBV5-1 with TRBJ2-2, with 13 bases identical to TRBD2. CDR1 and CDR2 (germline): SGHRS, YFSETQ. The CDR3 extends over 17 amino acids. The V gene end was trimmed by 0 bases and the J gene end by 6 bases; junction bases not matched to a gene: 5.

V and J are TRBV27 and TRBJ1-1; 8 bases match TRBD1. The V and J ends lost 2 bases and 4 bases, in that order; junction bases with no gene match: 6. The CDR3 extends over 15 amino acids. CDR1 is MNHEY and CDR2 is SMNVEV in the germline V gene (reference sequence). CDR3 loop: CASSLSRGRGTEAFF. The CDR3 coding sequence is TGTGCCAGCAGTTTAAGCAGGGGGCGCGGCACTGAAGCTTTCTTT.

V is TRBV2 and J is TRBJ2-6; no clear D gene. CDR3 length: 17 residues. Per germline, CDR1 SNHLY and CDR2 FYNNEI. Trimming shortened V by 3 bases and J by 0 bases, and 12 bases separated the two germline ends. The CDR3 reads CASSDQPRFSGANVLTF. Written as DNA, the CDR3 is TGTGCCAGCAGTGACCAACCGAGGTTCTCTGGGGCCAACGTCCTGACTTTC.

The gene calls are TRBV7-9 and TRBJ2-1; 9 bases fit TRBD2. Per germline, CDR1 SEHNR and CDR2 FQNEAQ (reference sequence). J was trimmed by 10 bases and V by 7 bases; bases with no gene match: 14. CDR3 length equals 15 residues. The CDR3 nucleotides are TGTGCCAGCAACAAAGAAGCGGGGGGAAAAGGGGAGCAGTTCTTC. It is translated as CASNKEAGGKGEQFF. The entire variable domain, with the rest obtained from reference TRBV7-9 and TRBJ2-1, is as follows: DTGVSQNPRHKITKRGQNVTFRCDPISEHNRLYWYRQTLGQGPEFLTYFQNEAQLEKSRLLSDRFSAERPKGSFSTLEIQRTEQGDSAMYLCASNKEAGGKGEQFFGPGTRLTVL.

The J gene is TRBJ2-7, the V gene TRBV27, with 7 nucleotides matching TRBD1. Trimming took 5 bases from V and 4 from J; bases not matched to a gene: 5. The CDR3 totals 13 residues. Germline V CDR1 and CDR2: MNHEY, SMNVEV (reference sequence). The CDR3 region has the DNA TGTGCCAGCAGTCGCGACAGGGTGTACGAGCAGTACTTC. Its translation is CASSRDRVYEQYF.

The chain joins TRBV12-5 to TRBJ1-1; a weak D match, TRBD1 (5 bases). The germline V gene encodes CDR1 LGHNT and CDR2 FRNRAP. The CDR3 is made up of 15 amino acids. V was clipped by 0 bases and J by 1 base, with 9 bases between them. DNA of the CDR3: TGTGCTAGTGGTTTGGTAAGCGGGGGGAACACTGAAGCTTTCTTT. Protein: CASGLVSGGNTEAFF.

This clone has a single count. The J gene is TRBJ2-1, the V gene TRBV7-2; 11 nucleotides line up with TRBD2. The CDR3 runs 18 residues. CDR1 and CDR2 (germline): SGHTA, FQGNSA. V was pared by 1 base and J by 0 bases, with 5 bases of the junction left unmatched. CDR3 in amino acids: CASSLVTSGGLSYNEQFF. The DNA for the CDR3 is TGTGCCAGCAGCTTAGTAACTAGCGGGGGACTCTCCTACAATGAGCAGTTCTTC.

The rearrangement uses TRBV19 and TRBJ1-3; D unclear. The germline V and J ends were trimmed by 7 bases and 0 bases, with 13 bases remaining between them. The CDR3 has 15 residues. Germline CDR1 and CDR2: LNHDA and SQIVND (reference sequence). The CDR3 nucleotides are TGTGCCAGTAAAGTCGAAGTGAGCTCTGGAAACACCATATATTTT. It translates to CASKVEVSSGNTIYF.

The chain couples TRBV27 to TRBJ1-4; 8 bases fit TRBD1. Trimming at V came to 8 bases and at J to 1 base, leaving 9 bases not matched to a gene. The CDR3 length is 16 residues. Germline-derived CDR1 and CDR2 are MNHEY and SMNVEV (reference sequence). The CDR3 spells CASRTGGERTNEKLFF. The CDR3 coding sequence is TGTGCCAGCCGAACAGGGGGGGAACGAACTAATGAAAAACTGTTTTTT.

The genes are TRBV11-3 and TRBJ2-2; D ambiguous. Trimming left V 5 bases short and J 9 bases short, with 7 bases between. Germline V gene data show CDR1 as SGHNT and CDR2 as YENEEA. This CDR3 is 11 amino acids long. The CDR3 spells CASSHDRELFF. DNA of the CDR3: TGTGCCAGCAGCCACGACAGGGAGCTGTTTTTT.

The chain links TRBV27 to TRBJ2-7; no clear D. This CDR3 comprises 14 residues. The germline V gene has CDR1 MNHEY and CDR2 SMNVEV (reference sequence). The germline V and J ends were trimmed by 3 bases and 1 base, with 10 bases remaining between them. This CDR3 is CASSFQPDSYEQYF. The CDR3, as DNA: TGTGCCAGCAGTTTCCAACCAGATTCCTACGAGCAGTACTTC.

As for this clone: This CDR3 is also generated by other DNA sequences in the sample. The genes are TRBV5-1 and TRBJ1-3, with D unclear. Germline loops: CDR1 SGHRS, CDR2 YFSETQ. V was pared by 0 bases and J by 0 bases, with 7 bases between. The CDR3 is made up of 15 amino acids. This CDR3 is CASSLAAGSGNTIYF. As DNA, the CDR3 is TGCGCCAGCAGCTTGGCGGCGGGCTCTGGAAACACCATATATTTT.

The V gene is TRBV5-1, the J gene TRBJ2-3, with D possibly TRBD2 on 5 matching bases. V was clipped by 4 bases and J by 2 bases, with 11 bases between them. Per the germline V gene, CDR1 is SGHRS and CDR2 is YFSETQ. The CDR3 extends over 14 amino acids. The CDR3 DNA is TGCGCCAGCAGCCCCGGGATGCCCACAGATACGCAGTATTTT. This gives the protein CASSPGMPTDTQYF.

This chain uses TRBV12-3 or TRBV12-4 with TRBJ2-7; D is possibly TRBD1 (7 bases). V was shortened by 6 bases and J by 6 bases, with 15 bases between the two germline ends. The CDR3 has 13 residues. As DNA, the CDR3 is TGTGCCAGCAGCCGCCAGGGGGGCGGCGAGCAGTACTTC. The encoded protein is CASSRQGGGEQYF.

This chain links TRBV5-1 with TRBJ2-1; tentatively, D is TRBD1 (6 bases). Trimming took 4 bases from V and 5 from J, leaving 10 bases between them. Germline V gene data show CDR1 as SGHRS and CDR2 as YFSETQ. CDR3 size: 13 residues. As DNA, the CDR3 is TGCGCCAGCAGCCCGGACAGTAACAATGAGCAGTTCTTC. Translating it yields CASSPDSNNEQFF.

CDR3 in amino acids: CASSLSNRGDEQFF. Here the CDR3 DNA reads TGTGCCAGCAGTTTATCAAACAGGGGAGATGAGCAGTTCTTC. The chain uses TRBV27 and TRBJ2-1, with 7 bases that match TRBD1. CDR3 length equals 14 residues. In germline, CDR1 is MNHEY, CDR2 SMNVEV (reference sequence). Trimming at V came to 0 bases and at J to 8 bases, leaving 4 bases not matched to a gene.

The rearrangement joins TRBV6-6 to TRBJ2-5; TRBD2 agrees at 12 bases. The V segment lost 4 bases and the J segment 9 bases; nucleotides outside the gene matches: 9. The CDR3 sequence is 15 residues long. Germline assignment: CDR1 MNHNY and CDR2 SVGAGI (reference sequence). CDR3 DNA: TGTGCCAGCAGTTCTAGCGGGAGGGCCTCCCATCCCCAGTACTTC. It codes for CASSSSGRASHPQYF.

The chain recombines TRBV10-3 with TRBJ1-6; TRBD1 matches 10 bases. V shed 3 bases, J shed 6 bases, and the junction held 8 bases outside the gene matches. The CDR3 has 17 residues. Germline CDR1 reads ENHRY; CDR2 reads SYGVKD. This CDR3 is CAISDPIGDRGNSPLHF. CDR3 DNA sequence: TGTGCCATCAGTGACCCGATCGGGGACAGGGGTAATTCACCCCTCCACTTT.